One TCR beta chain is described in this entry. The sample originates from a study of shared clonotypes between healthy human individuals. Trimming at V came to 5 bases and at J to 5 bases, leaving 9 bases not matched to a gene. The CDR3 is 16 amino acids. CDR1 is LNHNV, CDR2 YYDKDF, per germline (reference sequence). Deep-level settings were used for running the assay. The unsorted PBMC sample used ten immunoSEQ deep assay plates. Clones were read by immunoSEQ multiplex PCR, and TCRdb kept only the in-frame ones, dropping some. This table has around 450,000 clones, around 79% appearing once. For unsorted samples, genomic DNA was extracted from roughly 95 million PBMCs.

The J gene is TRBJ2-2, the V gene TRBV15; TRBD2 matches 9 bases. The clonotype comes from a woman aged 40 to 50 in good health. Some clones in this sample may be carry-over from other donors' samples. Sequenced sample: PBMCs. Here the CDR3 DNA reads TGTGCCACCAGCGGAACTCTAGCGGGACCTACCGGGGAGCTGTTTTTT. As protein: CATSGTLAGPTGELFF.